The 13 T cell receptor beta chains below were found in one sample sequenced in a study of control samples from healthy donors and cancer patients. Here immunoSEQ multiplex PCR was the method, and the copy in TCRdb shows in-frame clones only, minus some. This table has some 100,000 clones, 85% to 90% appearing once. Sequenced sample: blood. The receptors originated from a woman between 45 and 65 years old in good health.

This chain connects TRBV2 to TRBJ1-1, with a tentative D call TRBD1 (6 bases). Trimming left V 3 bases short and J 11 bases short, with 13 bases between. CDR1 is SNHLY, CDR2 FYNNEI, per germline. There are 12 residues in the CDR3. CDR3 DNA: TGTGCCAGCAGTGAGGACAGTCTATGGGCTTTCTTT. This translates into CASSEDSLWAFF.

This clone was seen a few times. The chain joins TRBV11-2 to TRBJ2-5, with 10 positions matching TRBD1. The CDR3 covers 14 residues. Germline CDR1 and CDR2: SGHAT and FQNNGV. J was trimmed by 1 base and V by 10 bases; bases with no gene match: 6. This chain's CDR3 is CAMRRTGGQETQYF. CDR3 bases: TGTGCCATGCGGCGGACAGGGGGCCAAGAGACCCAGTACTTC.

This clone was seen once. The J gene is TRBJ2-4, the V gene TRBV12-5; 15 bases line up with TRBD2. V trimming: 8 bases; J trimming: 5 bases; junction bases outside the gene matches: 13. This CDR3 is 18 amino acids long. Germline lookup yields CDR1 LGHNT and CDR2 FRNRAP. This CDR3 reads CASPKAPGTSGGQNIQYF. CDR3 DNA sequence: TGTGCTAGTCCTAAGGCCCCCGGGACTAGCGGGGGGCAAAACATTCAGTACTTC.

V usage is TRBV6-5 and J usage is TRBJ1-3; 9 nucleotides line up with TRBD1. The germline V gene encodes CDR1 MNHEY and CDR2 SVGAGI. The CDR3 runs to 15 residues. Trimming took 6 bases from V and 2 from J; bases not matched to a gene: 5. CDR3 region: CASRLGQGPGNTIYF. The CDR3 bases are TGTGCCAGCAGGCTGGGACAGGGACCTGGAAACACCATATATTTT.

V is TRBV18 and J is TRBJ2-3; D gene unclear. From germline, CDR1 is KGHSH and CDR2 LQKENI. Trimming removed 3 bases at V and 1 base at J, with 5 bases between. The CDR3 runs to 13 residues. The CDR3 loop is CASSPRRTDTQYF. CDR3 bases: TGTGCCAGCTCACCTCGTCGCACAGATACGCAGTATTTT.

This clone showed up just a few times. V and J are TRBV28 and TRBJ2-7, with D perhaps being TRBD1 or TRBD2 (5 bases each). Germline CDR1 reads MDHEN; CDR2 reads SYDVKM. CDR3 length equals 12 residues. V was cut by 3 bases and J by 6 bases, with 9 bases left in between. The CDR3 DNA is TGTGCCAGCAGTTTTTCGGGGACCGAGCAGTACGTC. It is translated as CASSFSGTEQYV.

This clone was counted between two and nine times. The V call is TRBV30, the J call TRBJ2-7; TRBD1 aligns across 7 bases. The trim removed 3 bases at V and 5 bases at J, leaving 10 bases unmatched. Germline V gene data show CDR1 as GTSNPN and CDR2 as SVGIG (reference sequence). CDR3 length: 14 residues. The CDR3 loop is CAWRSGQGVNEQYF. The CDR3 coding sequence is TGTGCCTGGAGATCGGGGCAGGGGGTCAACGAGCAGTACTTC. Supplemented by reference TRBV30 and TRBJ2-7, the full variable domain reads SQTIHQWPATLVQPVGSPLSLECTVEGTSNPNLYWYRQAAGRGLQLLFYSVGIGQISSEVPQNLSASRPQDRQFILSSKKLLLSDSGFYLCAWRSGQGVNEQYFGPGTRLTVT.

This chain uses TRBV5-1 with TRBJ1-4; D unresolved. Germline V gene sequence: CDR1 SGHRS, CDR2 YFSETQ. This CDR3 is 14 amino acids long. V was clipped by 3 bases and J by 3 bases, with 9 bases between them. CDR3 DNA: TGCGCCAGCAGCTGGACGGGTTCTAATGAAAAACTGTTTTTT. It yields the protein CASSWTGSNEKLFF.

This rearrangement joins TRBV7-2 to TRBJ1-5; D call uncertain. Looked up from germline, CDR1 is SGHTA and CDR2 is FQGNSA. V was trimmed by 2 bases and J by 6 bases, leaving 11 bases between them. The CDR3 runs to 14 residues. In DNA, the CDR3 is TGTGCCAGCAGCTTATATGGTCTTGGTCAGCCCCAGCATTTT. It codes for CASSLYGLGQPQHF. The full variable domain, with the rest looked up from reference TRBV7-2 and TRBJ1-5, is GAGVSQSPSNKVTEKGKDVELRCDPISGHTALYWYRQSLGQGLEFLIYFQGNSAPDKSGLPSDRFSAERTGGSVSTLTIQRTQQEDSAVYLCASSLYGLGQPQHFGDGTRLSIL.

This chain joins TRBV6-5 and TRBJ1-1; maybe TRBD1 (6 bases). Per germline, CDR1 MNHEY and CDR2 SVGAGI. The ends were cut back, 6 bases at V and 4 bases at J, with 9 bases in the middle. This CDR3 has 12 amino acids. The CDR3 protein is CASSRGGTEAFF. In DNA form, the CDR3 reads TGTGCCAGCAGCAGGGGTGGCACTGAAGCTTTCTTT.

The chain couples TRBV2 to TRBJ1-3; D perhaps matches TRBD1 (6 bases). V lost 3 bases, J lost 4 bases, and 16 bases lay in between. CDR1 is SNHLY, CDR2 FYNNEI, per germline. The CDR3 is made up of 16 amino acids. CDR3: CASSEWGAVEGNTIYF. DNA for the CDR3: TGTGCCAGCAGTGAGTGGGGGGCGGTAGAAGGAAACACCATATATTTT.

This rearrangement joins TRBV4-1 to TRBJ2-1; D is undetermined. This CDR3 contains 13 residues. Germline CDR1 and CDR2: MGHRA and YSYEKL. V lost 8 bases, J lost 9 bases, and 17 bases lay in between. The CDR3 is CASAGQVSGEQFF. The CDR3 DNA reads TGCGCCAGCGCCGGGCAAGTGTCCGGTGAGCAGTTCTTC.

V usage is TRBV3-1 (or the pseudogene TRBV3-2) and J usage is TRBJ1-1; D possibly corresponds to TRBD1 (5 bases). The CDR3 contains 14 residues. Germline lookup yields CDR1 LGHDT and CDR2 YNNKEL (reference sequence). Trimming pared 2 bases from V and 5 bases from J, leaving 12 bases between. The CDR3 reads CASSQPGRGTEAFF. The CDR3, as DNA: TGTGCCAGCAGCCAACCAGGACGGGGGACTGAAGCTTTCTTT.